This T cell receptor (beta chain) was documented in a study of blood T cells in healthy people across ages. CDR3 size: 15 residues. Trimming shortened V by 0 bases and J by 0 bases, and 6 bases separated the two germline ends. Germline values: CDR1 MNHNY, CDR2 SVGAGI (reference sequence). Together with a sample-barcoded 5' primer, a J-beta primer mix was included in a second PCR lasting about 7 to 12 cycles. Every cDNA molecule carried a tag from a template-switch adaptor bearing 12 random nucleotides. TCRdb redid the calling of the 5' RACE reads with MiXCR, one entry per CDR3 protein. The data contain about 600,000 distinct CDR3 sequences, under 55% of them singletons. Every donor contributed 8 to 10 milliliters of peripheral blood by blood draw. Total RNA extraction produced at least 5 micrograms (per sample) for the study.

Sequencing was performed on blood. The rearrangement joins TRBV6-6 to TRBJ1-3; D ambiguous. This TCR was recovered from a man older than 75 in good health. The CDR3 DNA is TGTGCCAGCAGTTACTCGGGGAGCTCTGGAAACACCATATATTTT. Translating gives CASSYSGSSGNTIYF.